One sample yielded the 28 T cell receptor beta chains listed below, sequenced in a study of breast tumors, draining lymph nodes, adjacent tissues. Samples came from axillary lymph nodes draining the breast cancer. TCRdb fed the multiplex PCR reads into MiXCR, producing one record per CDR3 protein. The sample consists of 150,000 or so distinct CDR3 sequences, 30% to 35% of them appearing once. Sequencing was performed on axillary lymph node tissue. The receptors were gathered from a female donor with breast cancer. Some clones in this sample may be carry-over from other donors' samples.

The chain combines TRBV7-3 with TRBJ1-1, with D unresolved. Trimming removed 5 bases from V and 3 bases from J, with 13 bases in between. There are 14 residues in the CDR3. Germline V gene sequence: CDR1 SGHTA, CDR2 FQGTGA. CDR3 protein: CASSLKGGDTEAFF. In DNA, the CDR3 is TGTGCCAGCAGCCTGAAGGGTGGGGACACTGAAGCTTTCTTT.

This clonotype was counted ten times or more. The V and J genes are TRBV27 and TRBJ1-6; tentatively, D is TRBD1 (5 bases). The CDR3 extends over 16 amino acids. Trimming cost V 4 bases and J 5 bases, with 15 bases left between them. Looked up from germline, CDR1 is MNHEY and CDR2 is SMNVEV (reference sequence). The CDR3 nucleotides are TGTGCCAGCAGTTCAGGCAGGGCCGTTCATAATTCACCCCTCCACTTT. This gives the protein CASSSGRAVHNSPLHF.

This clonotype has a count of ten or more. In nucleotides, the CDR3 is TGTGCCAGCAGGGAAGGGGGGGCCAGGAGCTATGGCTACACCTTC. Its translation is CASREGGARSYGYTF. This sequence joins TRBV6-5 and TRBJ1-2, with D possibly being TRBD1 (6 bases). The length of the CDR3 is 15 residues. Per germline, CDR1 MNHEY and CDR2 SVGAGI. Trimming cost V 6 bases and J 4 bases, with 18 bases left between them.

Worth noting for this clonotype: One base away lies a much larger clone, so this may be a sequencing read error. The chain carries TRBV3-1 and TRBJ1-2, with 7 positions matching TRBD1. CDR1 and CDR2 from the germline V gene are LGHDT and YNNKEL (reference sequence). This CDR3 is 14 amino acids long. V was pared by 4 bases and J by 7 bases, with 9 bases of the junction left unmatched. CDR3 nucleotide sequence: TGTGCCAGCAGCCGAGCAGGGGGTAAGGCTGGCTACACCTTC. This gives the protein CASSRAGGKAGYTF.

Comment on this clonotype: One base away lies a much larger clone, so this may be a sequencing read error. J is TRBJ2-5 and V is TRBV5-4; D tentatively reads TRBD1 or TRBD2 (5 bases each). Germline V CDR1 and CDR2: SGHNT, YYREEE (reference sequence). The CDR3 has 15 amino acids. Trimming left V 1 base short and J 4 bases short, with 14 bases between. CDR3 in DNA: TGTGCCAGCAGCTTGTACGGGGCGCCAGGAGAGACCCAGTACTTC. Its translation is CASSLYGAPGETQYF.

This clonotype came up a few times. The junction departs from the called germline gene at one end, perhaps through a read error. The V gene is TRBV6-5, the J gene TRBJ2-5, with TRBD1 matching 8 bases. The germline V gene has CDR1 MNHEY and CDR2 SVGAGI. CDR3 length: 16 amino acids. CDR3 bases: TGTGCCAGCAGTGACTCGAACCCCCGGACAGGGTCGACCCAGTACTTC. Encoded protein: CASSDSNPRTGSTQYF.

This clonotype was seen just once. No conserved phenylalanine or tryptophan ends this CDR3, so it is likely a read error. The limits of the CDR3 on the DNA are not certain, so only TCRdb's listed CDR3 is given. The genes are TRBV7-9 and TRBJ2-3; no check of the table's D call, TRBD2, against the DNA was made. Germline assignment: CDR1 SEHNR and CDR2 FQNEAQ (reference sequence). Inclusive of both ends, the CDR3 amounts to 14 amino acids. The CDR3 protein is CASDPPSGLAAVLD.

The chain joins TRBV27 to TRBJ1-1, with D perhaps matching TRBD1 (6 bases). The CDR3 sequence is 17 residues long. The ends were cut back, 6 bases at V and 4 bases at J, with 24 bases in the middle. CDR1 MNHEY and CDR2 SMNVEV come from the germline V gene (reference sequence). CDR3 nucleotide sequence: TGTGCCAGCAGCCCTTCCTGGGGGGGGCGGTTGAGCACTGAAGCTTTCTTT. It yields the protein CASSPSWGGRLSTEAFF.

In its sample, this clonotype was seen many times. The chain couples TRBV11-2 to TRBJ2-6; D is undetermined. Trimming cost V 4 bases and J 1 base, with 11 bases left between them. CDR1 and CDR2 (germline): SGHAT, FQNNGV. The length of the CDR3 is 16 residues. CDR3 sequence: CASSSFDVSGANVLTF. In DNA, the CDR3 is TGTGCCAGCAGCTCCTTTGACGTATCTGGGGCCAACGTCCTGACTTTC. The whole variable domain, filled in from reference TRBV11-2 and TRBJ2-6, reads EAGVAQSPRYKIIEKRQSVAFWCNPISGHATLYWYQQILGQGPKLLIQFQNNGVVDDSQLPKDRFSAERLKGVDSTLKIQPAKLEDSAVYLCASSSFDVSGANVLTFGAGSRLTVL.

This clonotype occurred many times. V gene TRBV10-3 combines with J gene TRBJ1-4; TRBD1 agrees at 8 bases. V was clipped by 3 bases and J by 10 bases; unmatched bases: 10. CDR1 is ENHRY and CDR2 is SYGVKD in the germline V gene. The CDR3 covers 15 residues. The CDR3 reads CAISDRGREWTKLFF. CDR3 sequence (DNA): TGTGCCATCAGTGACAGGGGGCGCGAGTGGACAAAACTGTTTTTT.

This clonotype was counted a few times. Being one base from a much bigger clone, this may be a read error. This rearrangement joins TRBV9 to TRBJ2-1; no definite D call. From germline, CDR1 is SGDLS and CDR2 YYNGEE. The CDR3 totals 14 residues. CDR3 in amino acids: CASSVAEAPNEQSF. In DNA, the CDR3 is TGTGCCAGCAGCGTAGCTGAGGCTCCCAATGAGCAGTCCTTC.

The CDR3 DNA follows: TGCGCCAGCAGCTTGGTACAGGGGGCCGCCAACACGCAGTATTTT. Protein: CASSLVQGAANTQYF. The rearrangement joins TRBV5-1 to TRBJ1-4, with TRBD1 matching 9 bases. The J call may be wrong; the DNA end is better matched by TRBJ2-3. This CDR3 contains 15 residues. Germline CDR1 and CDR2: SGHRS and YFSETQ.

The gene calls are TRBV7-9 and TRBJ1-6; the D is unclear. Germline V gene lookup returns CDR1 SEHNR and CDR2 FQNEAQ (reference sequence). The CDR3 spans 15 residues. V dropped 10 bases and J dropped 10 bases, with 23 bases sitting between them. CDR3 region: CATSPSSGSGSPLHF. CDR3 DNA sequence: TGTGCCACGTCGCCCAGTTCAGGATCGGGCTCACCCCTCCACTTT.

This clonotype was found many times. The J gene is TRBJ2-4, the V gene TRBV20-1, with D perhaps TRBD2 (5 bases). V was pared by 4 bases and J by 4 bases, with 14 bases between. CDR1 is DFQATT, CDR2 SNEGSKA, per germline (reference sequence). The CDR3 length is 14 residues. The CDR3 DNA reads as TGCAGTGCTACGGCGAGGGCGGCTAAAAACATTCAGTACTTC. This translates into CSATARAAKNIQYF.

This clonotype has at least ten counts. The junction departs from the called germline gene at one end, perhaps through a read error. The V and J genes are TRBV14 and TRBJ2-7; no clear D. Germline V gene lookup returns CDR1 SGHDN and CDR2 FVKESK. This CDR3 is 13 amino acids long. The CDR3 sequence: CASSPRRLYELYF. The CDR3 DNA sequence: TGTGCCAGCAGCCCAAGGAGATTATACGAGCTGTACTTC.

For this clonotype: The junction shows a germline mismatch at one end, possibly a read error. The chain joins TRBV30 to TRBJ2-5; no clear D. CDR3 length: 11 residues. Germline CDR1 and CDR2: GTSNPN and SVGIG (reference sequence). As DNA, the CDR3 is TGTGCCCGGAGTGTACGAGAGACCCAGTACTTC. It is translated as CARSVRETQYF.

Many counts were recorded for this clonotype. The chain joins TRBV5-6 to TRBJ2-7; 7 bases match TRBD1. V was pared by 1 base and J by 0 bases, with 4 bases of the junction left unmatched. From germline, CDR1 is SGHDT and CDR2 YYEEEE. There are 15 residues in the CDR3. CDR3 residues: CASSLFTGASYEQYF. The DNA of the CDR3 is TGTGCCAGCAGCTTGTTCACAGGGGCCTCCTACGAGCAGTACTTC.

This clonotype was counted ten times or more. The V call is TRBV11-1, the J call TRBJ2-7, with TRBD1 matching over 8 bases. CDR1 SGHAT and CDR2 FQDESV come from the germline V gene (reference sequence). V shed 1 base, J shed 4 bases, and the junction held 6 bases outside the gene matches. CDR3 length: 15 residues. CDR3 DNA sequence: TGTGCCAGCAGCTTAGTACCGGGACAGGCTTACGAGCAGTACTTC. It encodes CASSLVPGQAYEQYF.

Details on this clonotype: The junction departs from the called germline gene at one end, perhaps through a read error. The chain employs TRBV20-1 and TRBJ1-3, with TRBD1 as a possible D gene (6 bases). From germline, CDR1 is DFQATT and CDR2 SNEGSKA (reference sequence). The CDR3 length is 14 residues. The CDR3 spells CSASQDSSGTTVYF. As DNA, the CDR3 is TGCAGTGCTAGCCAGGACAGCTCTGGAACCACCGTATATTTT.

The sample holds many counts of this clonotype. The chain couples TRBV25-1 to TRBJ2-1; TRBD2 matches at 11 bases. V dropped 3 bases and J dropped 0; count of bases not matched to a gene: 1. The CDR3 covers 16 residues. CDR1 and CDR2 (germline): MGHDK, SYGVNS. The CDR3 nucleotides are TGTGCCAGCAGTGAGCTAGCGGGGGGCTCCTACAATGAGCAGTTCTTC. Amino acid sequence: CASSELAGGSYNEQFF.

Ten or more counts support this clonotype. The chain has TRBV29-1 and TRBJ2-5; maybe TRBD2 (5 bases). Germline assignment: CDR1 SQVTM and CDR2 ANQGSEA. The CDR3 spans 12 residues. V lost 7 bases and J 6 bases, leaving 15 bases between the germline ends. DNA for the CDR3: TGCAGCGCCCGGACCCCGGGAAAGACCCAGTACTTC. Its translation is CSARTPGKTQYF.

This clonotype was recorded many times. The CDR3 protein is CASSFIRWDDRAYGYTF. The CDR3 DNA reads TGTGCCAGCAGCTTTATCCGTTGGGACGACAGGGCTTATGGCTACACCTTC. V usage is TRBV5-8 and J usage is TRBJ1-2, with 7 bases aligning to TRBD1. V trimming: 2 bases; J trimming: 5 bases; junction bases outside the gene matches: 15. CDR3 size: 17 residues. CDR1 SGHTS and CDR2 YDEGEE come from the germline V gene.

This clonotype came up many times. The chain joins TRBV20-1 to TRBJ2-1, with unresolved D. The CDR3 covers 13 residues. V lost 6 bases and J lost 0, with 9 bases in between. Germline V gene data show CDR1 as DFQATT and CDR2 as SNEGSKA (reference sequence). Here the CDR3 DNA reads TGCAGTGCAGGACCGAGCTCCTACAATGAGCAGTTCTTC. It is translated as CSAGPSSYNEQFF.

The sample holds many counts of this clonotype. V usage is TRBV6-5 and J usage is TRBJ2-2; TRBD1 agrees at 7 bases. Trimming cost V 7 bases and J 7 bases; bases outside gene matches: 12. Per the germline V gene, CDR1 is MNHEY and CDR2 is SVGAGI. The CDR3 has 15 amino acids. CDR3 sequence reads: CASTRGTVSVGELFF. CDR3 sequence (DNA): TGTGCCAGCACCCGTGGGACAGTATCGGTCGGGGAGCTGTTTTTT.

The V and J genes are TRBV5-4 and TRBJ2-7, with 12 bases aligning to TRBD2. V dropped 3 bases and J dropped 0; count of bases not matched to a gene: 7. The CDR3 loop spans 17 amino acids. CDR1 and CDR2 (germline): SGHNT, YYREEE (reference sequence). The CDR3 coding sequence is TGTGCCAGCAGCTCCTTCGGACTAGCGGGGAACTCCTACGAGCAGTACTTC. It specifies CASSSFGLAGNSYEQYF.

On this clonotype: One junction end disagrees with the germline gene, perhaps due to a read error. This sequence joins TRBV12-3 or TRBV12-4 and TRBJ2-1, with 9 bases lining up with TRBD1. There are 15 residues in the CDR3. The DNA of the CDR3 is TGTGCCAGCAGTTGGGACAGGGAGCTTTTTGGTGAGCAATTCTTC. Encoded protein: CASSWDRELFGEQFF.

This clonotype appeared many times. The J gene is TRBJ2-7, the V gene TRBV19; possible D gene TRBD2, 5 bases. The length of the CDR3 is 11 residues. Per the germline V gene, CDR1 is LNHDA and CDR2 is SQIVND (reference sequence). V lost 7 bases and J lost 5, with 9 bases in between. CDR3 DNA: TGTGCCAGTACGGGGTCCCACGAGCAGTACTTC. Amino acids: CASTGSHEQYF.

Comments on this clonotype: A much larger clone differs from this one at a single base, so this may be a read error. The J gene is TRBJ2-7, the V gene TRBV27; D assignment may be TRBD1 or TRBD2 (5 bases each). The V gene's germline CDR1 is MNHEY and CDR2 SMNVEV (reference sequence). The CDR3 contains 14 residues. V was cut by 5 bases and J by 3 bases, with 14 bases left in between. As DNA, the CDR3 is TGTGCCAGCAGTCCACGGGACGGAGACTACGAGCAGTACTTC. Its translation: CASSPRDGDYEQYF.